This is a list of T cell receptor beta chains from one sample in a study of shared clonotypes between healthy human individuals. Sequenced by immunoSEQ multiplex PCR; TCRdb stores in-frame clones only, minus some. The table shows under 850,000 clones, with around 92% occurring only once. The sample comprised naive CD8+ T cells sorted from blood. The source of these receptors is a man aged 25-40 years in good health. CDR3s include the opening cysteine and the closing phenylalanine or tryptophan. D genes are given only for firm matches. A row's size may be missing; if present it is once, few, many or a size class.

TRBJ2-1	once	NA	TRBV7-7	CASSLALEKEQFF	TGTGCCAGCAGCTTAGCGCTGGAGAAAGAGCAGTTCTTC
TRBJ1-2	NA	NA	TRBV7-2	CASSSLVYPGYGYTF	TGTGCCAGCAGCTCACTTGTGTATCCAGGATATGGCTACACCTTC
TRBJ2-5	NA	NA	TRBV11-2	CASSFTGSDRETQYF	TGTGCCAGCAGCTTTACCGGGAGCGACAGAGAGACCCAGTACTTC
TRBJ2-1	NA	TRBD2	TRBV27	CASSLSSSSGRALYNEQFF	TGTGCCAGCAGTTTATCCTCATCTAGCGGGAGGGCCCTCTACAATGAGCAGTTCTTC
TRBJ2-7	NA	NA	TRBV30	CAWSVRRKARYEQYF	TGTGCCTGGAGTGTACGGAGAAAAGCCCGCTACGAGCAGTACTTC
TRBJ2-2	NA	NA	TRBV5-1	CASSFNTGELFF	TGCGCCAGCAGCTTTAATACCGGGGAGCTGTTTTTT
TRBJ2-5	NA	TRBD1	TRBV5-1	CASKRTGGRETQYF	TGCGCCAGCAAGCGGACAGGGGGCAGGGAGACCCAGTACTTC
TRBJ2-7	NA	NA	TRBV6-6	CASSPQGYEQYF	TGTGCCAGCAGCCCCCAGGGTTACGAGCAGTACTTC
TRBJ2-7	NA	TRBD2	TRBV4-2	CASSLDPGGTYEQYF	TGTGCCAGCAGCCTTGATCCGGGAGGGACCTACGAGCAGTACTTC
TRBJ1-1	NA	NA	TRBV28	CASTVKGRWTEAFF	TGTGCCAGCACCGTCAAGGGGAGGTGGACTGAAGCTTTCTTT
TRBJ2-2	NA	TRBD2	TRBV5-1	CASSLAGVTGELFF	TGCGCCAGCAGCTTAGCGGGGGTCACCGGGGAGCTGTTTTTT
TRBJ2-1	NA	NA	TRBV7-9	CASSTAPSNEQFF	TGTGCCAGCAGCACAGCCCCAAGCAATGAGCAGTTCTTC
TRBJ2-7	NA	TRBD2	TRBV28	CASSLPLKNSASGGSYEQYF	TGTGCCAGCAGTTTGCCTCTAAAGAACTCTGCTAGCGGAGGGAGTTACGAGCAGTACTTC
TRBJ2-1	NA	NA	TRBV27	CASSSENFMGPYNEQFF	TGTGCCAGCAGTTCCGAGAACTTCATGGGGCCCTACAATGAGCAGTTCTTC
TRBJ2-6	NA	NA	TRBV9	CASSSEHGANVLTF	TGTGCCAGCAGCTCAGAGCATGGGGCCAACGTCCTGACTTTC
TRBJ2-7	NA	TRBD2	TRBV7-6	CASSLSAGGLDEQYF	TGTGCCAGCAGCTTATCTGCGGGAGGGCTAGACGAGCAGTACTTC
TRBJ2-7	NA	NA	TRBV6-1	CASSEAEGKFYEQYF	TGTGCCAGCAGTGAAGCTGAAGGGAAATTCTACGAGCAGTACTTC
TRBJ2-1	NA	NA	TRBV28	CASSPSASYNEQFF	TGTGCCAGCAGTCCAAGCGCCTCCTACAATGAGCAGTTCTTC
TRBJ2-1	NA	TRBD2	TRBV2	CASSGGYNEQFF	TGTGCCAGTAGCGGGGGCTACAATGAGCAGTTCTTC
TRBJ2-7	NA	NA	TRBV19	CASSMRSPYEQYF	TGTGCCAGTAGTATGAGATCACCCTACGAGCAGTACTTC
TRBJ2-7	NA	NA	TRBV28	CASSTTGREQYF	TGTGCCAGCAGTACAACAGGGCGCGAGCAGTACTTC
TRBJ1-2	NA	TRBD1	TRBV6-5	CASSYLAGGYGYTF	TGTGCCAGCAGTTACCTAGCAGGGGGCTATGGCTACACCTTC
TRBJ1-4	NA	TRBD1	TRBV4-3	CASSRPGQGLTNEKLFF	TGCGCCAGCAGCCGCCCCGGACAGGGACTAACTAATGAAAAACTGTTTTTT
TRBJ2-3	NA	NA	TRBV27	CASSLYTGTDTQYF	TGTGCCAGCAGTTTATACACTGGCACAGATACGCAGTATTTT
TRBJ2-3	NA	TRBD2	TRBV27	CASRQGTSGMTDTQYF	TGTGCCAGCAGACAAGGGACTAGCGGGATGACAGATACGCAGTATTTT
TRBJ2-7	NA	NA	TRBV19	CASSMDVTYEQYF	TGTGCCAGTAGTATGGACGTAACCTACGAGCAGTACTTC
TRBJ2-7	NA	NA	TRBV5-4	CASSIGPYEQYF	TGTGCCAGCAGCATAGGACCTTACGAGCAGTACTTC
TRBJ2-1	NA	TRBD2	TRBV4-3	CASSSSGRAVWNEQFF	TGCGCCAGCAGCAGTAGCGGGAGGGCCGTCTGGAATGAGCAGTTCTTC
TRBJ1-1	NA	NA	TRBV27	CASSLSQGRTEAFF	TGTGCCAGCAGTTTATCCCAGGGTAGGACTGAAGCTTTCTTT
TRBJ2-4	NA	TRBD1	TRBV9	CASSPPETGLFQYF	TGTGCCAGCAGCCCCCCAGAGACAGGGCTATTTCAGTACTTC
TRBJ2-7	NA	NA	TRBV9	CASSVGGLSSYEQYF	TGTGCCAGCAGCGTAGGGGGACTCTCCTCCTACGAGCAGTACTTC
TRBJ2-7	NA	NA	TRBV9	CASSAPGSYEQYF	TGTGCCAGCAGCGCGCCGGGATCCTACGAGCAGTACTTC